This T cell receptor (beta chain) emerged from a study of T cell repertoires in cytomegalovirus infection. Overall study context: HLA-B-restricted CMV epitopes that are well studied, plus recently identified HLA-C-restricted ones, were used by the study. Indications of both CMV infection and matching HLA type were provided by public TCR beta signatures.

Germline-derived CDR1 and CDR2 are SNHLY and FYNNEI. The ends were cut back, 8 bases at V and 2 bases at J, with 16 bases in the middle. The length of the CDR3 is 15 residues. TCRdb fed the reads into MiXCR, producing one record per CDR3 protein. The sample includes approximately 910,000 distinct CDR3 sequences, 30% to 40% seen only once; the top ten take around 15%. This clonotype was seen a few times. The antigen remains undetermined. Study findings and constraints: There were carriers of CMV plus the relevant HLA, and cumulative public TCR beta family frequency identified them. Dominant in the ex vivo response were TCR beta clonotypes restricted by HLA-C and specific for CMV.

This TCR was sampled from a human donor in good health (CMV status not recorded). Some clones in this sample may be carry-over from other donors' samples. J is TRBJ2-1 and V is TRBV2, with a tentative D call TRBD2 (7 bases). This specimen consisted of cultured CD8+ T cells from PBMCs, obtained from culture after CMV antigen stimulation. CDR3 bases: TGTGCCAGCGGGGGGCTAGCGGAGACCTACAATGAGCAGTTCTTC. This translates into CASGGLAETYNEQFF.